This passage covers 22 T cell receptor beta chains from one sample sequenced in a study of human T cells and chemical hapten exposure. Sample time point: patch test 1, 2 weeks after DPC sensitization. The treatment is: therapeutic diphenylcyclopropenone sensitization with weekly scalp DPC. TCRdb re-called the RACE reads through MiXCR, storing one row per CDR3 protein. This table holds around 100,000 distinct CDR3 sequences, 9.5% to 11% found once. Sample: whole blood, taken in connection with sensitization to the hapten diphenylcyclopropenone (DPC). The receptors shown here come from a woman between 40 and 55 years old with alopecia areata. Some clones in this sample may be carry-over from other donors' samples.

This clonotype was detected a few times. J is TRBJ2-2 and V is TRBV3-1, with 16 bases fitting TRBD2. The V gene's germline CDR1 is LGHDT and CDR2 YNNKEL (reference sequence). The CDR3 runs to 18 residues. J lost 7 bases, V lost 4 bases, and 9 bases had no gene match. This CDR3 is CASSPTGLAGGPGGELFF. CDR3 coding DNA: TGTGCCAGCAGCCCTACGGGACTAGCGGGAGGGCCTGGCGGGGAGCTGTTTTTT. Combining the CDR3 with reference TRBV3-1 and TRBJ2-2 gives the whole variable domain DTAVSQTPKYLVTQMGNDKSIKCEQNLGHDTMYWYKQDSKKFLKIMFSYNNKELIINETVPNRFSPKSPDKAHLNLHINSLELGDSAVYFCASSPTGLAGGPGGELFFGEGSRLTVL.

This clonotype has a count of ten or more. The gene calls are TRBV18 and TRBJ2-6; tentatively, D is TRBD1 or TRBD2 (6 bases each). Germline V gene lookup returns CDR1 KGHSH and CDR2 LQKENI. CDR3 size: 14 residues. Trimming removed 6 bases from V and 2 bases from J, with 8 bases in between. CDR3 sequence (DNA): TGTGCCAGCTCGAGGGGGGCTGGGGCCAACGTCCTGACTTTC. Translation gives CASSRGAGANVLTF.

Many counts were recorded for this clonotype. V usage is TRBV7-9 and J usage is TRBJ1-2; TRBD1 agrees at 7 bases. The trim removed 0 bases at V and 12 bases at J, leaving 7 bases unmatched. The CDR3 contains 13 residues. The germline gives CDR1 SEHNR, CDR2 FQNEAQ (reference sequence). The CDR3 loop reads CASSLADREPDTF. DNA of the CDR3: TGTGCCAGCAGCTTAGCCGACAGGGAGCCGGACACCTTC.

This clonotype showed up just a few times. This chain connects TRBV29-1 to TRBJ1-4; D gene uncertain. Germline lookup yields CDR1 SQVTM and CDR2 ANQGSEA. V dropped 3 bases and J dropped 10 bases, with 9 bases sitting between them. The CDR3 has 11 amino acids. The CDR3 DNA sequence: TGCAGCGTTGAGGACGTAGGAAAACTGTTTTTT. Protein: CSVEDVGKLFF.

This clonotype has just a few counts. This chain joins TRBV4-1 and TRBJ1-6, with 9 positions matching TRBD1. V trimming: 0 bases; J trimming: 7 bases; junction bases outside the gene matches: 1. Germline loops: CDR1 MGHRA, CDR2 YSYEKL. There are 15 residues in the CDR3. The CDR3 DNA reads as TGCGCCAGCAGCCAAGATGGGACAGGGAATTCACCCCTCCACTTT. Residues: CASSQDGTGNSPLHF.

This clonotype has ten or more counts. The genes are TRBV4-3 and TRBJ2-6, with TRBD2 identical over 7 bases. Germline V gene lookup returns CDR1 LGHNA and CDR2 YSLEER. V shed 0 bases and J 2 bases; nucleotides not matched to a gene: 1. This CDR3 region has 16 residues. CDR3 sequence (DNA): TGCGCCAGCAGCCAAGAGGGAGGGACTGGGGCCAACGTCCTGACTTTC. It encodes CASSQEGGTGANVLTF.

This clonotype was detected ten times or more. The chain employs TRBV20-1 and TRBJ2-1; D is ambiguous. There are 16 residues in the CDR3. V dropped 3 bases and J dropped 1 base, with 16 bases sitting between them. The V gene's germline CDR1 is DFQATT and CDR2 SNEGSKA (reference sequence). CDR3 in amino acids: CSARPRFSRSYNEQFF. The CDR3 DNA sequence: TGCAGTGCTAGGCCTAGATTTAGCCGATCCTACAATGAGCAGTTCTTC.

This clonotype was observed many times. This chain connects TRBV5-1 to TRBJ2-3; tentative D call: TRBD1 (6 bases). The CDR3 is 14 residues long. V lost 4 bases to trimming and J lost 5 bases, with 14 bases between them. Germline V gene sequence: CDR1 SGHRS, CDR2 YFSETQ. The CDR3 reads CASSKQGSGDTQYF. The CDR3 nucleotides read TGCGCCAGCAGCAAACAGGGTTCCGGAGATACGCAGTATTTT.

This clonotype was seen many times. The gene calls are TRBV7-2 and TRBJ2-1; D unresolved. The germline V gene encodes CDR1 SGHTA and CDR2 FQGNSA. The V end lost 1 base, the J end lost 3 bases, and 7 bases lay between the germline ends. The CDR3 runs to 14 residues. The CDR3 is CASSLGGDYNEQFF. Here the CDR3 DNA reads TGTGCCAGCAGCTTAGGCGGAGACTACAATGAGCAGTTCTTC.

The V call is TRBV12-3 or TRBV12-4, the J call TRBJ1-5; D gene uncertain. The CDR3 has 10 amino acids. V lost 7 bases and J lost 5, with 3 bases in between. CDR3 sequence: CASTDQPQHF. Here the CDR3 DNA reads TGTGCCAGCACCGATCAGCCCCAGCATTTT.

This clonotype showed up many times. The J gene is TRBJ1-4, the V gene TRBV7-9; possible D gene TRBD1, 5 bases. The germline CDR1 and CDR2 sequences are SEHNR and FQNEAQ (reference sequence). The V gene lost 1 base and the J gene lost 13 bases, with 10 bases spanning the gap. CDR3 size: 12 residues. CDR3 nucleotides: TGTGCCAGCAGCTTAGAGTTTGGGGGACTGTTTTTT. This translates into CASSLEFGGLFF.

This clonotype has just a few counts. CDR3 bases: TGCAGTGCTAGAGATGGCGGCGTGAATTCACCCCTCCACTTT. This sequence encodes CSARDGGVNSPLHF. The V call is TRBV20-1, the J call TRBJ1-6; D gene unclear. CDR3 size: 14 residues. Germline CDR1 DFQATT, CDR2 SNEGSKA (reference sequence). V gave up 0 bases and J gave up 7 bases, with 10 bases separating them.

This clonotype has at least ten counts. This sequence joins TRBV5-1 and TRBJ2-1; 8 bases agree with TRBD2. The CDR3 loop spans 14 amino acids. Trimming took 2 bases from V and 14 from J; bases not matched to a gene: 12. Per germline, CDR1 SGHRS and CDR2 YFSETQ. The CDR3 loop reads CASSLGTSGSREFF. The CDR3 bases are TGCGCCAGCAGCTTAGGGACTAGTGGGAGCAGGGAGTTCTTC.

Only a few counts were recorded for this clonotype. The chain has TRBV7-9 and TRBJ2-3; D not certain. Trimming removed 8 bases at V and 3 bases at J, with 6 bases between. The CDR3 covers 11 residues. Germline-derived CDR1 and CDR2 are SEHNR and FQNEAQ (reference sequence). CDR3 nucleotides: TGTGCCAGCGACGGAACAGATACGCAGTATTTT. Its translation: CASDGTDTQYF.

This clonotype has a count of ten or more. The V gene is TRBV28, the J gene TRBJ1-1; D is uncertain. CDR1 MDHEN and CDR2 SYDVKM come from the germline V gene. The CDR3 is 12 amino acids. The V end lost 5 bases, the J end lost 1 base, and 5 bases lay between the germline ends. The CDR3 bases are TGTGCCAGCAGTGAGGCGAACACTGAAGCTTTCTTT. It yields the protein CASSEANTEAFF.

CDR3 sequence reads: CASSGTGGPEQFF. The CDR3 DNA follows: TGTGCCAGCAGTGGGACAGGGGGTCCTGAGCAGTTCTTC. The chain uses TRBV12-3 or TRBV12-4 and TRBJ2-1; 11 bases are shared with TRBD1. Trimming took 5 bases from V and 9 from J; bases not matched to a gene: 3. The CDR3 spans 13 residues.

This clonotype was detected ten times or more. The rearrangement joins TRBV11-2 to TRBJ2-1; TRBD2 matches at 7 bases. The length of the CDR3 is 16 residues. J gave up 9 bases and V 1 base, and 12 bases lay outside the gene matches. Germline CDR1 reads SGHAT; CDR2 reads FQNNGV. The DNA of the CDR3 is TGTGCCAGCAGCTTAGTTGTGGGGGGAGGGCCCTTTGAGCAGTTCTTC. It yields the protein CASSLVVGGGPFEQFF. Together with reference TRBV11-2 and TRBJ2-1, the CDR3 gives the full variable domain: EAGVAQSPRYKIIEKRQSVAFWCNPISGHATLYWYQQILGQGPKLLIQFQNNGVVDDSQLPKDRFSAERLKGVDSTLKIQPAKLEDSAVYLCASSLVVGGGPFEQFFGPGTRLTVL.

This rearrangement joins TRBV7-6 to TRBJ2-3; the D is unclear. CDR1 is SGHVS and CDR2 is FNYEAQ in the germline V gene. Trimming removed 0 bases at V and 2 bases at J, with 3 bases between. This CDR3 has 13 residues. The CDR3 loop reads CASSLALTDTQYF. CDR3 DNA: TGTGCCAGCAGCTTAGCCCTCACAGATACGCAGTATTTT.

This clonotype was found many times. The CDR3 DNA reads TGTGCCAGTAGTATAGCCGGCGGGACCCGTAGTGAGCAGTTCTTC. The encoded protein is CASSIAGGTRSEQFF. V usage is TRBV19 and J usage is TRBJ2-1; D might be TRBD2 (6 bases). Trimming shortened V by 1 base and J by 9 bases, and 16 bases separated the two germline ends. Germline V CDR1 and CDR2: LNHDA, SQIVND (reference sequence). There are 15 residues in the CDR3.

The V call is TRBV7-2, the J call TRBJ2-7, with 9 bases lining up with TRBD2. The CDR3 extends over 13 amino acids. Germline V gives CDR1 SGHTA, CDR2 FQGNSA. The V gene end was trimmed by 4 bases and the J gene end by 10 bases; junction bases not matched to a gene: 8. CDR3 sequence (DNA): TGTGCCAGCAGCTGGGGGGCTAGCGGGAACCAGTACTTC. Translating gives CASSWGASGNQYF.

The V gene is TRBV7-2, the J gene TRBJ1-6, with 7 nucleotides matching TRBD1. The trim removed 5 bases at V and 4 bases at J, leaving 5 bases unmatched. The germline gives CDR1 SGHTA, CDR2 FQGNSA. This CDR3 comprises 15 residues. The CDR3 DNA reads as TGTGCCAGCAGCGCCCAACAGGGGTATAATTCACCCCTCCACTTT. This translates into CASSAQQGYNSPLHF.

The table lists this clonotype with many counts. The chain recombines TRBV6-2 or TRBV6-3 with TRBJ2-7; no firm D call. Germline V gene lookup returns CDR1 MNHEY and CDR2 SVGEGT. The germline V and J ends were trimmed by 2 bases and 4 bases, with 3 bases remaining between them. The CDR3 consists of 11 residues. This CDR3 is CASSYIYEQYF. The CDR3 bases are TGTGCCAGCAGTTACATATACGAGCAGTACTTC.